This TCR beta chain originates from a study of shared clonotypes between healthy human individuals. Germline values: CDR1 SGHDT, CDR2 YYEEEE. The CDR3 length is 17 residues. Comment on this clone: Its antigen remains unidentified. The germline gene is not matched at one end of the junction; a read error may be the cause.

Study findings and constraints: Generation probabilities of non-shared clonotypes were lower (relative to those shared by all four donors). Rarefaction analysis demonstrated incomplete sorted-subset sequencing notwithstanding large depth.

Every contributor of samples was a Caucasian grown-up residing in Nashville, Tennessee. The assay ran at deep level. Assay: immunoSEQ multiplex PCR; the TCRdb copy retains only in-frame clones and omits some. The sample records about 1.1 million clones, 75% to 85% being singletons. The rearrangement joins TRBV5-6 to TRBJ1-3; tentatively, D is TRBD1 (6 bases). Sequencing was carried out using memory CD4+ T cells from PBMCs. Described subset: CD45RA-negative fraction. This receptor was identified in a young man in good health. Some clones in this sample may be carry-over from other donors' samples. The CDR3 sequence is CASSLAPTGFFGNTIYF. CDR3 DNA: TGTGCCAGCAGTTTGGCACCCACAGGGTTTTTCGGAAACACCATATATTTT.